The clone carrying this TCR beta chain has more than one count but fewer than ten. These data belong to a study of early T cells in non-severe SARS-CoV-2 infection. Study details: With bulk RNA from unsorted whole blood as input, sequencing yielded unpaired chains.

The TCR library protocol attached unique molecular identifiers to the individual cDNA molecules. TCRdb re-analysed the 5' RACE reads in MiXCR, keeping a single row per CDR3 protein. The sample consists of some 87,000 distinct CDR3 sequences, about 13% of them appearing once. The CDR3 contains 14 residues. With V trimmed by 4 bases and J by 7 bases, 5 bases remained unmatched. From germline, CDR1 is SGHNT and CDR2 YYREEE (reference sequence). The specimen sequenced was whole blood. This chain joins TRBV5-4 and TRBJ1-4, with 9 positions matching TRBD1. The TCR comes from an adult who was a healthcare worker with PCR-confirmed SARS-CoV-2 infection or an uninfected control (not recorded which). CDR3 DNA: TGTGCCAGCAGCACCGGGACAGGGACTGAAAAACTGTTTTTT. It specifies CASSTGTGTEKLFF.